These 30 T cell receptor beta chains came from one sample sequenced in a study of shared clonotypes between healthy human individuals. Naive CD8 cells, CD45RO-negative and positively selected for CCR7, excluded terminally differentiated effector memory CD45RA+ cells. Assay: immunoSEQ multiplex PCR; the TCRdb copy retains only in-frame clones and omits some. The sample has roughly 550,000 clones, roughly 96% seen once. The specimen sequenced was naive CD8+ T cells sorted from blood. The receptors here all came from a woman in her thirties in good health.

V and J are TRBV10-3 and TRBJ1-5, with 7 bases lining up with TRBD1. CDR3 length: 17 amino acids. Trimming cost V 8 bases and J 0 bases; bases outside gene matches: 13. Germline CDR1 is ENHRY and CDR2 is SYGVKD. CDR3 nucleotides: TGTGCCATCGGGAAGGGGGCTCCCCACCATAGCAATCAGCCCCAGCATTTT. Translated: CAIGKGAPHHSNQPQHF.

V usage is TRBV27 and J usage is TRBJ1-3, with D perhaps TRBD1 (5 bases). Germline V gene sequence: CDR1 MNHEY, CDR2 SMNVEV (reference sequence). The CDR3 runs 15 residues. V was clipped by 0 bases and J by 0 bases, with 6 bases between them. The CDR3 reads CASSLSGGSGNTIYF. CDR3 coding DNA: TGTGCCAGCAGTTTATCCGGGGGCTCTGGAAACACCATATATTTT.

The chain is built from TRBV27 and TRBJ1-5; weak D call: TRBD1 (5 bases). This CDR3 contains 13 residues. Looked up from germline, CDR1 is MNHEY and CDR2 is SMNVEV (reference sequence). V lost 5 bases and J lost 11, with 16 bases in between. Here the CDR3 reads CASSPGLGLAQHF. CDR3 bases: TGTGCCAGCAGTCCGGGACTGGGCCTCGCCCAGCATTTT.

This clone has just a few counts. As DNA, the CDR3 is TGTGCCAGCAGTTCCGGACCGATCCAGCCCCAGCATTTT. It is translated as CASSSGPIQPQHF. J is TRBJ1-5 and V is TRBV27; D is ambiguous. The CDR3 covers 13 residues. Trimming removed 4 bases from V and 7 bases from J, with 11 bases in between. Per the germline V gene, CDR1 is MNHEY and CDR2 is SMNVEV (reference sequence).

Comment on this clone: Other DNA sequences from this sample encode an identical CDR3 as well. CDR3 sequence: CASSVDGGLAGSYEQYF. In nucleotides, the CDR3 is TGTGCCAGCAGCGTAGATGGCGGACTAGCGGGATCTTATGAGCAGTACTTC. The chain uses TRBV9 and TRBJ2-7, with 12 bases lining up with TRBD2. Per the germline V gene, CDR1 is SGDLS and CDR2 is YYNGEE. V was clipped by 0 bases and J by 7 bases; unmatched bases: 11. CDR3 size: 17 residues.

This chain uses TRBV9 with TRBJ2-7; a weak D match, TRBD1 (7 bases). Trimming pared 3 bases from V and 2 bases from J, leaving 9 bases between. CDR3 length equals 13 residues. CDR1 SGDLS and CDR2 YYNGEE come from the germline V gene. CDR3 sequence reads: CASSGGTAYEQYF. The CDR3 DNA reads TGTGCCAGCAGCGGCGGGACAGCCTACGAGCAGTACTTC. Together with reference TRBV9 and TRBJ2-7, the CDR3 gives the full variable domain: DSGVTQTPKHLITATGQRVTLRCSPRSGDLSVYWYQQSLDQGLQFLIQYYNGEERAKGNILERFSAQQFPDLHSELNLSSLELGDSALYFCASSGGTAYEQYFGPGTRLTVT.

Points on this clone: The sample carries other DNA sequences with the same CDR3. The chain couples TRBV20-1 to TRBJ2-7; D call uncertain. Germline CDR1 is DFQATT and CDR2 is SNEGSKA (reference sequence). The V end was cut by 2 bases, the J end by 3 bases, with 5 bases between. This CDR3 contains 11 residues. CDR3: CSARLGYEQYF. The CDR3 DNA follows: TGCAGTGCTAGACTGGGCTACGAGCAGTACTTC.

The V gene is TRBV27, the J gene TRBJ2-7; 9 nucleotides line up with TRBD1. The CDR3 has 14 residues. Germline V gene data show CDR1 as MNHEY and CDR2 as SMNVEV (reference sequence). V trimming: 3 bases; J trimming: 3 bases; junction bases outside the gene matches: 3. The chain's CDR3 is CASSFETGGYEQYF. The CDR3 coding sequence is TGTGCCAGCAGTTTTGAGACAGGGGGCTACGAGCAGTACTTC.

The rearrangement uses TRBV7-9 and TRBJ2-3; tentatively, D is TRBD2 (5 bases). Germline V lookup: CDR1 SEHNR, CDR2 FQNEAQ (reference sequence). The CDR3 has 14 amino acids. V lost 5 bases to trimming and J lost 4 bases, with 13 bases between them. CDR3: CASSTPSFPDTQYF. In DNA form, the CDR3 reads TGTGCCAGCAGCACCCCTAGCTTCCCAGATACGCAGTATTTT.

The J gene is TRBJ2-1, the V gene TRBV9; 10 positions agree with TRBD2. J was trimmed by 5 bases and V by 3 bases; bases with no gene match: 2. Germline V gives CDR1 SGDLS, CDR2 YYNGEE. This CDR3 spans 14 amino acids. CDR3 sequence reads: CASSGTSGHNEQFF. In DNA form, the CDR3 reads TGTGCCAGCAGCGGGACTAGCGGCCACAATGAGCAGTTCTTC.

The rearrangement links TRBV28 to TRBJ1-3; no reliable D call. The CDR3 extends over 17 amino acids. Germline V gives CDR1 MDHEN, CDR2 SYDVKM. The germline V and J ends were trimmed by 3 bases and 0 bases, with 15 bases remaining between them. The CDR3 loop reads CASSLYLGRSSGNTIYF. CDR3 bases: TGTGCCAGCAGTTTGTATCTCGGAAGAAGCTCTGGAAACACCATATATTTT.

This chain joins TRBV13 and TRBJ2-5; 12 positions match TRBD1. CDR3 length: 18 amino acids. CDR1 is PRHDT, CDR2 FYEKMQ, per germline (reference sequence). The V and J ends lost 5 bases and 5 bases, in that order; junction bases with no gene match: 15. CDR3 DNA: TGTGCCAGCAGCCAACACCGGGACAGGGGGCCTGCCTCTGAGACCCAGTACTTC. Protein product: CASSQHRDRGPASETQYF.

V is TRBV7-9 and J is TRBJ2-3, with D unresolved. Per the germline V gene, CDR1 is SEHNR and CDR2 is FQNEAQ (reference sequence). This CDR3 comprises 15 residues. With 3 bases removed from V and 4 bases from J, the gap between germline ends came to 14 bases. Written as DNA, the CDR3 is TGTGCCAGCAGCTTTTCTACTGGTGGCTCAGATACGCAGTATTTT. It specifies CASSFSTGGSDTQYF.

This chain joins TRBV29-1 and TRBJ2-7; 8 nucleotides align to TRBD1. After removal of 4 bases from V and 5 bases from J, the junction contained 13 bases not matched to a gene. CDR3 length equals 15 residues. CDR1 and CDR2 from the germline V gene are SQVTM and ANQGSEA. CDR3 in amino acids: CSVGTGIGVSDEQYF. CDR3 coding DNA: TGCAGCGTTGGGACAGGGATAGGAGTAAGTGACGAGCAGTACTTC.

Of note for this clone: Relative to the germline gene, one junction end is altered; a read error may explain this. The chain links TRBV5-8 to TRBJ2-7, with D possibly TRBD2 on 5 matching bases. The CDR3 length is 17 residues. Germline V lookup: CDR1 SGHTS, CDR2 YDEGEE. CDR3 DNA: TGTGCCAGCAGCTTGGTGTTTGCTAGCCCCTCGCTCCAGTTTCGGGACTTC. It yields the protein CASSLVFASPSLQFRDF.

V gene TRBV7-9 combines with J gene TRBJ2-5; 8 bases match TRBD2. Per germline, CDR1 SEHNR and CDR2 FQNEAQ (reference sequence). The CDR3 has 14 amino acids. V lost 3 bases to trimming and J lost 1 base; unmatched junction nucleotides: 1. The CDR3 region is CASSFGRGQETQYF. In nucleotides, the CDR3 is TGTGCCAGCAGCTTCGGGAGGGGCCAAGAGACCCAGTACTTC.

J is TRBJ2-2 and V is TRBV2; TRBD1 matches 10 bases. The CDR3 covers 17 residues. V dropped 7 bases and J dropped 1; count of bases not matched to a gene: 9. The germline V gene has CDR1 SNHLY and CDR2 FYNNEI. CDR3 protein: CASIGGTGAGNTGELFF. The CDR3 nucleotides read TGTGCCAGCATAGGAGGGACAGGGGCCGGGAACACCGGGGAGCTGTTTTTT.

The chain combines TRBV4-1 with TRBJ2-7; 8 bases are a match to TRBD1. Germline lookup yields CDR1 MGHRA and CDR2 YSYEKL. V lost 1 base to trimming and J lost 0 bases; unmatched junction nucleotides: 2. The CDR3 runs to 15 residues. The CDR3 protein is CASSQVTGGSYEQYF. CDR3 DNA: TGCGCCAGCAGCCAAGTAACAGGGGGCTCCTACGAGCAGTACTTC.

V and J are TRBV6-1 and TRBJ2-7, with D tentatively TRBD2 (6 bases). V was clipped by 1 base and J by 3 bases, with 10 bases between them. Germline-derived CDR1 and CDR2 are MNHNS and SASEGT. The CDR3 is 14 residues long. This CDR3 is CASSEEPGLYEQYF. The DNA for the CDR3 is TGTGCCAGCAGTGAAGAGCCGGGACTCTACGAGCAGTACTTC.

In DNA, the CDR3 is TGTGCCAGCAGCTGGGACAGGGATTACGAGCAGTACTTC. As protein: CASSWDRDYEQYF. The rearrangement links TRBV5-4 to TRBJ2-5, with 9 bases that match TRBD1. The DNA end lines up better with TRBJ2-7; the J call may be wrong. Germline V CDR1 and CDR2: SGHNT, YYREEE (reference sequence). The CDR3 covers 13 residues.

The rearrangement uses TRBV27 and TRBJ2-5, with TRBD2 identical over 13 bases. The CDR3 is 14 amino acids. CDR1 and CDR2 from the germline V gene are MNHEY and SMNVEV (reference sequence). The trim removed 4 bases at V and 13 bases at J, leaving 9 bases unmatched. CDR3 bases: TGTGCCAGCAGTTCCGGACTAGCGGGAGTGGTGACGTACTTC. As protein: CASSSGLAGVVTYF.

The J gene is TRBJ2-6, the V gene TRBV5-6, with D possibly being TRBD2 (7 bases). Trimming shortened V by 4 bases and J by 4 bases, and 18 bases separated the two germline ends. CDR1 and CDR2 (germline): SGHDT, YYEEEE. The CDR3 runs to 17 residues. The CDR3 bases are TGTGCCAGCAGCCACGGTGCGGGGGCTGCCGGGGCCAACGTCCTGACTTTC. Amino acid sequence: CASSHGAGAAGANVLTF.

This clone was observed a single time. CDR3 nucleotides: TGCGCCAGCGGTGACAGGGACAATGAGCAGTTCTTC. It translates to CASGDRDNEQFF. The chain recombines TRBV4-1 with TRBJ2-1, with 7 bases lining up with TRBD1. The CDR3 extends over 12 amino acids. The V gene end was trimmed by 8 bases and the J gene end by 5 bases; junction bases not matched to a gene: 3. CDR1 is MGHRA, CDR2 YSYEKL, per germline.

The rearrangement links TRBV7-6 to TRBJ1-3, with unresolved D. This CDR3 spans 16 amino acids. Trimming shortened V by 5 bases and J by 4 bases, and 18 bases separated the two germline ends. Germline V gene data show CDR1 as SGHVS and CDR2 as FNYEAQ. CDR3 sequence reads: CASSAHSTPKGNTIYF. In DNA form, the CDR3 reads TGTGCCAGCAGCGCCCACTCGACGCCTAAGGGAAACACCATATATTTT.

The chain carries TRBV6-5 and TRBJ2-3; 9 positions match TRBD2. The CDR3 has 16 residues. Germline V gene sequence: CDR1 MNHEY, CDR2 SVGAGI. The V and J ends lost 1 base and 2 bases, in that order; junction bases with no gene match: 4. CDR3 amino acids: CASSYLSGGNTDTQYF. The DNA for the CDR3 is TGTGCCAGCAGTTACTTAAGCGGGGGGAACACAGATACGCAGTATTTT.

The CDR3 loop is CASSHGTIYNEQFF. Here the CDR3 DNA reads TGTGCCAGCAGTCACGGGACTATCTACAATGAGCAGTTCTTC. The chain carries TRBV27 and TRBJ2-1; TRBD2 agrees at 7 bases. The CDR3 totals 14 residues. Germline trimming cut 5 bases from V and 3 bases from J; bases unmatched to any gene: 4. Germline V gene lookup returns CDR1 MNHEY and CDR2 SMNVEV (reference sequence).

The rearrangement uses TRBV19 and TRBJ2-2; the D is unclear. V gave up 5 bases and J gave up 5 bases, with 6 bases separating them. Per germline, CDR1 LNHDA and CDR2 SQIVND (reference sequence). The CDR3 is 12 amino acids. The CDR3 DNA is TGTGCCAGTAGTGTTCAGACCGGGGAGCTGTTTTTT. It encodes CASSVQTGELFF. Combining the CDR3 with reference TRBV19 and TRBJ2-2 gives the whole variable domain DGGITQSPKYLFRKEGQNVTLSCEQNLNHDAMYWYRQDPGQGLRLIYYSQIVNDFQKGDIAEGYSVSREKKESFPLTVTSAQKNPTAFYLCASSVQTGELFFGEGSRLTVL.

Only one count was recorded for this clone. The gene calls are TRBV4-2 and TRBJ2-1, with 11 bases that match TRBD2. The CDR3 sequence is 19 residues long. CDR1 and CDR2 from the germline V gene are LGHNA and YNFKEQ. The V gene end was trimmed by 1 base and the J gene end by 5 bases; junction bases not matched to a gene: 13. In nucleotides, the CDR3 is TGTGCCAGCAGCCAAGCCGCTCCCTTGGTAGCGGGAGGGGACAATGAGCAGTTCTTC. It specifies CASSQAAPLVAGGDNEQFF.

The CDR3, as DNA: TGTGCCAGCAGTTTTATTTACGGAGCAGACACTGAAGCTTTCTTT. It is translated as CASSFIYGADTEAFF. The V call is TRBV28, the J call TRBJ1-1; D gene ambiguous. Trimming shortened V by 3 bases and J by 3 bases, and 14 bases separated the two germline ends. Germline V gene lookup returns CDR1 MDHEN and CDR2 SYDVKM. This CDR3 has 15 residues.

This rearrangement joins TRBV15 to TRBJ1-3; weak D call: TRBD1 (5 bases). Germline-derived CDR1 and CDR2 are LNHNV and YYDKDF (reference sequence). With 3 bases removed from V and 13 bases from J, the gap between germline ends came to 16 bases. The CDR3 is made up of 13 amino acids. CDR3 loop: CATSSLPGWTIYF. The CDR3 DNA reads as TGTGCCACCAGCAGTCTTCCAGGTTGGACAATATATTTT.